This TCR beta chain was recorded in a study of blood T cell repertoires in COVID-19. Study background: The United States, Italy and Spain were the sources of the acute and convalescent COVID-19 samples. T cells, B-cell-depleted T cells, or PBMCs provided the cDNA or gDNA that served as material.

The germline V gene encodes CDR1 MNHEY and CDR2 SMNVEV (reference sequence). The CDR3 consists of 22 residues. Germline trimming cut 3 bases from V and 4 bases from J; bases unmatched to any gene: 20. Per the authors' pipeline: Amplification of reference gene primers was used by the study to estimate nucleated cell counts. Clones were sequenced by immunoSEQ multiplex PCR, and TCRdb holds only the in-frame ones, with some missing. From that table come the V and J calls and clone size; the DNA was used to work out D and trimming. The data hold over 250,000 clones, with over 75% observed a single time. The clonotype was recovered from a young woman with acute or convalescent COVID-19. The material sequenced was peripheral blood. V usage is TRBV27 and J usage is TRBJ2-2; 13 bases align to TRBD2. The CDR3 nucleotides read TGTGCCAGCAGTTTGATTTTCATCGGGACTAGCGGGACCTACCGCCTCACCGGGGAGCTGTTTTTT. This codes for CASSLIFIGTSGTYRLTGELFF.